A single sample is the source of the 13 T cell receptor beta chains below, sequenced in a study of T cell responses to AZD1222 COVID-19 vaccine. Clones were read by immunoSEQ multiplex PCR, and TCRdb kept only the in-frame ones, dropping some. In the table there are over 100,000 clones, around 90% of which are singletons. Sample: peripheral blood, taken on day 0 of AZD1222 vaccination. These receptor sequences come from an adult in good health.

This clone was seen once. The rearrangement uses TRBV6-2 or TRBV6-3 and TRBJ1-4; TRBD1 aligns across 7 bases. The CDR3 loop spans 15 amino acids. Germline V lookup: CDR1 MNHEY, CDR2 SVGEGT. Trimming at V came to 6 bases and at J to 0 bases, leaving 4 bases not matched to a gene. The CDR3 nucleotides read TGTGCCAGCAGCGGACAGGCGGCAACTAATGAAAAACTGTTTTTT. This codes for CASSGQAATNEKLFF.

The chain couples TRBV6-4 to TRBJ2-1; 10 bases agree with TRBD2. Germline CDR1 reads MRHNA; CDR2 reads SNTAGT. V was pared by 1 base and J by 2 bases, with 2 bases of the junction left unmatched. The CDR3 has 16 residues. The CDR3 bases are TGTGCCAGCAGTGACTTCAGCGGGGGGGCCTACAATGAGCAGTTCTTC. Translated, it gives CASSDFSGGAYNEQFF.

This clone was seen a single time. The chain links TRBV5-1 to TRBJ1-1, with D perhaps matching TRBD1 (6 bases). The CDR3 covers 17 residues. V was pared by 6 bases and J by 2 bases, with 23 bases between. The germline gives CDR1 SGHRS, CDR2 YFSETQ. The CDR3 DNA reads as TGCGCCAGCACCTCTTCAACAGGGAAGATCGTTAACACTGAAGCTTTCTTT. Its protein is CASTSSTGKIVNTEAFF.

The V call is TRBV6-5, the J call TRBJ2-7; D not certain. V lost 6 bases, J lost 0 bases, and 6 bases lay in between. The length of the CDR3 is 12 residues. In germline, CDR1 is MNHEY, CDR2 SVGAGI. The CDR3, as DNA: TGTGCCAGCAGGGATCTCTCCTACGAGCAGTACTTC. Translating gives CASRDLSYEQYF.

The chain joins TRBV5-6 to TRBJ1-5; no firm D call. Germline V gene sequence: CDR1 SGHDT, CDR2 YYEEEE. The V gene lost 0 bases and the J gene lost 5 bases, with 3 bases spanning the gap. The CDR3 totals 12 residues. The DNA of the CDR3 is TGTGCCAGCAGCTTGGGCGATCAGCCCCAGCATTTT. Amino acids: CASSLGDQPQHF.

The gene calls are TRBV11-2 and TRBJ1-2, with D perhaps TRBD1 (5 bases). Germline-derived CDR1 and CDR2 are SGHAT and FQNNGV. CDR3 length: 15 amino acids. Trimming left V 5 bases short and J 2 bases short, with 15 bases between. CDR3 nucleotide sequence: TGTGCCAGCAGCCCAATTCAGGGCGTCAACTATGGCTACACCTTC. Protein sequence: CASSPIQGVNYGYTF. The variable domain in full, with the rest retrieved from reference TRBV11-2 and TRBJ1-2, is EAGVAQSPRYKIIEKRQSVAFWCNPISGHATLYWYQQILGQGPKLLIQFQNNGVVDDSQLPKDRFSAERLKGVDSTLKIQPAKLEDSAVYLCASSPIQGVNYGYTFGSGTRLTVV.

The chain couples TRBV11-2 to TRBJ1-2, with 7 bases identical to TRBD1. Germline V gives CDR1 SGHAT, CDR2 FQNNGV. V trimming: 7 bases; J trimming: 3 bases; junction bases outside the gene matches: 5. CDR3 size: 13 residues. The CDR3 region has the DNA TGTGCCAGCACGACAGGGCGGGACTATGGCTACACCTTC. Amino acids: CASTTGRDYGYTF.

This chain uses TRBV6-5 with TRBJ2-7, with 7 bases matching TRBD2. J lost 6 bases, V lost 6 bases, and 11 bases had no gene match. This CDR3 comprises 14 residues. CDR1 is MNHEY and CDR2 is SVGAGI in the germline V gene. The CDR3 nucleotides read TGTGCCAGCAGCAAAGGTCAGGGAGGGATCGAGCAGTACTTC. This translates into CASSKGQGGIEQYF.

The J gene is TRBJ1-1, the V gene TRBV5-1; 7 bases align to TRBD1. Germline-derived CDR1 and CDR2 are SGHRS and YFSETQ. The ends lost 4 bases at V and 0 bases at J; junction bases unmatched: 6. The length of the CDR3 is 15 residues. The CDR3 is CASSKRQGLNTEAFF. CDR3 in DNA: TGCGCCAGCAGCAAACGACAGGGCCTGAACACTGAAGCTTTCTTT.

The J gene is TRBJ2-3, the V gene TRBV27; D gene unclear. The germline gives CDR1 MNHEY, CDR2 SMNVEV (reference sequence). This CDR3 is built from 15 residues. Trimming took off 1 base at V and 2 bases at J, with 10 bases between the two ends. CDR3 sequence (DNA): TGTGCCAGCAGTTTATATCTCCAGAACACAGATACGCAGTATTTT. Its protein is CASSLYLQNTDTQYF.

This clone was found once. The genes are TRBV15 and TRBJ2-3, with 15 nucleotides matching TRBD2. CDR1 and CDR2 (germline): LNHNV, YYDKDF (reference sequence). The CDR3 consists of 20 residues. The trim removed 0 bases at V and 2 bases at J, leaving 9 bases unmatched. CDR3 region: CATSRERGTSGGSYTDTQYF. CDR3 coding DNA: TGTGCCACCAGCAGAGAACGCGGGACTAGCGGGGGGTCCTACACAGATACGCAGTATTTT.

The V and J genes are TRBV10-2 and TRBJ2-7, with 10 bases matching TRBD1. The CDR3 sequence is 15 residues long. J lost 5 bases, V lost 4 bases, and 8 bases had no gene match. Germline CDR1 and CDR2: WSHSY and SAAADI. In DNA, the CDR3 is TGCGCCAGCAGTGGAACCGGGACAGGGGACCACGAGCAGTACTTC. As protein: CASSGTGTGDHEQYF.

This clone was counted only a few times. The gene calls are TRBV2 and TRBJ1-2, with 7 bases lining up with TRBD1. V lost 6 bases to trimming and J lost 4 bases; unmatched junction nucleotides: 8. Germline lookup yields CDR1 SNHLY and CDR2 FYNNEI. CDR3 size: 14 residues. The CDR3 nucleotides are TGTGCCAGCAGGAGAACAGGGGCCCCCTATGGCTACACCTTC. Translated, it gives CASRRTGAPYGYTF.